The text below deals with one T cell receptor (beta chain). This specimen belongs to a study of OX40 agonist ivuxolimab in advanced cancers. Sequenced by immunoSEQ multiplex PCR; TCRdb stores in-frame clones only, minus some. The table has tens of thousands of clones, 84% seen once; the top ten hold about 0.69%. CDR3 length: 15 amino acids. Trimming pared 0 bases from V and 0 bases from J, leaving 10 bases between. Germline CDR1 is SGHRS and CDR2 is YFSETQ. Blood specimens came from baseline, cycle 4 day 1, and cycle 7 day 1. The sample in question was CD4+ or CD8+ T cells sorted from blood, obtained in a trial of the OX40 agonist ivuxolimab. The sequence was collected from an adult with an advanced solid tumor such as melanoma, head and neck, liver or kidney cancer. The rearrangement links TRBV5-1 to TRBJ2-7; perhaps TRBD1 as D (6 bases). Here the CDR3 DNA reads TGCGCCAGCAGCTTGGACGGACAGTTCTCCTACGAGCAGTACTTC. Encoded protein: CASSLDGQFSYEQYF. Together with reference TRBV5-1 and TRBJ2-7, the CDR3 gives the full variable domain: KAGVTQTPRYLIKTRGQQVTLSCSPISGHRSVSWYQQTPGQGLQFLFEYFSETQRNKGNFPGRFSGRQFSNSRSEMNVSTLELGDSALYLCASSLDGQFSYEQYFGPGTRLTVT.